This TCR beta chain was sequenced in a study of OX40 agonist ivuxolimab in advanced cancers. For the study at large: Patients were infused with ivuxolimab every 2 weeks at 0.01 to 10 mg/kg.

Profiled with immunoSEQ multiplex PCR; TCRdb holds only in-frame clones, not every one. The data contain roughly 23,000 clones, 70% to 90% of them seen just once; the ten biggest clones take up about a quarter. The specimen was CD4+ or CD8+ T cells sorted from blood, collected in a trial of the OX40 agonist ivuxolimab. This sequence originates from an adult with an advanced solid tumor such as melanoma, head and neck, liver or kidney cancer.

CDR3 region: CASSEWYASNQPQHF. DNA of the CDR3: TGTGCCAGCAGTGAATGGTATGCCAGCAATCAGCCCCAGCATTTT. The rearrangement uses TRBV6-1 and TRBJ1-5; D is undetermined. V lost 2 bases to trimming and J lost 1 base, with 9 bases between them. Germline V gives CDR1 MNHNS, CDR2 SASEGT. CDR3 length: 15 amino acids.